Below, 18 T cell receptor beta chains from the same sample are listed, as sequenced in a study of blood T cells in healthy people across ages. Through a sample-barcoded 5' primer and a J-beta primer mix, a second PCR was run for roughly 6 to 11 cycles. From the 5' RACE reads, TCRdb called clonotypes with MiXCR, one entry per CDR3 protein. This table has approximately 1.5 million distinct CDR3 sequences, 30% to 40% appearing once. Material: blood. The receptor set was obtained from a woman aged 30 to 39 in good health.

This clonotype showed up just a few times. This rearrangement joins TRBV7-9 to TRBJ2-7; D remains unclear. Looked up from germline, CDR1 is SEHNR and CDR2 is FQNEAQ (reference sequence). V gave up 5 bases and J gave up 3 bases, with 17 bases separating them. This CDR3 has 15 residues. In nucleotides, the CDR3 is TGTGCCAGCAGCAGGACGGCCTCTAGTATCTACGAGCAGTACTTC. It is translated as CASSRTASSIYEQYF. Complete variable domain (other parts from reference TRBV7-9 and TRBJ2-7): DTGVSQNPRHKITKRGQNVTFRCDPISEHNRLYWYRQTLGQGPEFLTYFQNEAQLEKSRLLSDRFSAERPKGSFSTLEIQRTEQGDSAMYLCASSRTASSIYEQYFGPGTRLTVT.

This chain links TRBV12-3 or TRBV12-4 with TRBJ2-3, with D unresolved. The germline V and J ends were trimmed by 7 bases and 5 bases, with 13 bases remaining between them. The CDR3 has 13 amino acids. CDR3 amino acids: CASIKTWGDTQYF. In DNA form, the CDR3 reads TGTGCCAGCATCAAAACGTGGGGAGATACGCAGTATTTT.

About this clonotype itself: Being one base from a much bigger clone, this may be a read error. The chain carries TRBV29-1 and TRBJ2-5; 11 bases match TRBD2. Germline assignment: CDR1 SQVTM and CDR2 ANQGSEA. The J segment lost 1 base and the V segment lost 4 bases, leaving 11 bases of the junction unmatched. The length of the CDR3 is 17 residues. The CDR3 bases are TGCAGCGTTGGGGAGCCTTTTAGCGGGGGGGCCCAAGAGACCCAGTACTTC. This gives the protein CSVGEPFSGGAQETQYF.

The chain couples TRBV6-1 to TRBJ1-2; 8 bases fit TRBD1. Germline V gives CDR1 MNHNS, CDR2 SASEGT. This CDR3 comprises 13 residues. Losses at the gene ends were 7 bases for V and 4 bases for J; bases not matched to a gene: 5. CDR3 residues: CASITDRAYGYTF. CDR3 bases: TGTGCCAGCATTACGGACAGGGCCTATGGCTACACCTTC.

This chain uses TRBV4-2 with TRBJ2-2; maybe TRBD2 (6 bases). V lost 4 bases to trimming and J lost 5 bases, with 17 bases between them. Germline lookup yields CDR1 LGHNA and CDR2 YNFKEQ. This CDR3 is 16 amino acids long. DNA for the CDR3: TGTGCCAGCAGCCGCGGAGGAGGGCGGGAAACCGGGGAGCTGTTTTTT. This translates into CASSRGGGRETGELFF.

This clonotype has only a few counts. This chain connects TRBV9 to TRBJ2-5; maybe TRBD2 (6 bases). Deletions cut 1 base from V and 2 bases from J, with 21 bases between. The CDR3 has 18 amino acids. Germline V lookup: CDR1 SGDLS, CDR2 YYNGEE. As DNA, the CDR3 is TGTGCCAGCAGCGTATCGGTTAGGGCTGACCGGGGGCAAGAGACCCAGTACTTC. Protein: CASSVSVRADRGQETQYF. Variable domain in full (rest from reference TRBV9 and TRBJ2-5): DSGVTQTPKHLITATGQRVTLRCSPRSGDLSVYWYQQSLDQGLQFLIQYYNGEERAKGNILERFSAQQFPDLHSELNLSSLELGDSALYFCASSVSVRADRGQETQYFGPGTRLLVL.

The chain has TRBV7-2 and TRBJ2-1, with D perhaps given as TRBD1 or TRBD2 (5 bases each). V was shortened by 1 base and J by 15 bases, with 22 bases between the two germline ends. Germline V lookup: CDR1 SGHTA, CDR2 FQGNSA. This CDR3 is built from 15 residues. The CDR3 DNA reads TGTGCCAGCAGCTTAGGGGGACCTCAGGAGAGGGTGCGGTTCTTC. Translating it yields CASSLGGPQERVRFF.

The J gene is TRBJ2-1, the V gene TRBV10-3; 8 nucleotides agree with TRBD2. This CDR3 contains 13 residues. V trimming: 8 bases; J trimming: 8 bases; junction bases outside the gene matches: 8. Germline-derived CDR1 and CDR2 are ENHRY and SYGVKD. CDR3 DNA: TGTGCCATCGATCCGGGGGGGCATTATGAGCAGTTCTTC. Translation: CAIDPGGHYEQFF.

The rearrangement links TRBV15 to TRBJ2-2, with D unresolved. The germline V and J ends were trimmed by 1 base and 5 bases, with 11 bases remaining between them. This CDR3 comprises 15 residues. Germline V gene sequence: CDR1 LNHNV, CDR2 YYDKDF (reference sequence). The CDR3 protein is CATSRADIQTGELFF. The CDR3 bases are TGTGCCACCAGCAGAGCAGACATCCAGACCGGGGAGCTGTTTTTT.

The rearrangement joins TRBV9 to TRBJ2-3; 9 bases are shared with TRBD2. The CDR3 has 15 residues. The ends lost 3 bases at V and 4 bases at J; junction bases unmatched: 6. From germline, CDR1 is SGDLS and CDR2 YYNGEE. The CDR3 protein is CASSEAGTSPDTQYF. The CDR3, as DNA: TGTGCCAGCAGCGAGGCCGGGACTAGCCCAGATACGCAGTATTTT.

The V call is TRBV29-1, the J call TRBJ1-2; D unclear. With 3 bases removed from V and 6 bases from J, the gap between germline ends came to 5 bases. The CDR3 sequence is 10 residues long. Germline-derived CDR1 and CDR2 are SQVTM and ANQGSEA. The CDR3 DNA reads TGCAGCGTTGAGGTGGATGGCTACACCTTC. Its translation: CSVEVDGYTF.

This clonotype occurred a few times. The V call is TRBV15, the J call TRBJ2-3, with 14 positions matching TRBD2. Trimming at V came to 8 bases and at J to 4 bases, leaving 11 bases not matched to a gene. This CDR3 contains 17 residues. CDR1 is LNHNV and CDR2 is YYDKDF in the germline V gene (reference sequence). CDR3 in DNA: TGTGCCACCGCCCATGGGACTAGCGGGAGAAAGGCAGATACGCAGTATTTT. Its protein product is CATAHGTSGRKADTQYF. Drawing the rest from reference TRBV15 and TRBJ2-3, the complete variable domain is DAMVIQNPRYQVTQFGKPVTLSCSQTLNHNVMYWYQQKSSQAPKLLFHYYDKDFNNEADTPDNFQSRRPNTSFCFLDIRSPGLGDTAMYLCATAHGTSGRKADTQYFGPGTRLTVL.

The chain links TRBV20-1 to TRBJ2-7; D is perhaps TRBD1 (6 bases). CDR1 and CDR2 from the germline V gene are DFQATT and SNEGSKA (reference sequence). The ends were cut back, 4 bases at V and 0 bases at J, with 13 bases in the middle. The CDR3 extends over 14 amino acids. The CDR3 coding sequence is TGCAGTGCTACTACAGGGAAATTCTCCTACGAGCAGTACTTC. Its protein is CSATTGKFSYEQYF.

This clonotype appeared many times. The V call is TRBV10-3, the J call TRBJ1-2; D might be TRBD1 (5 bases). The CDR3 totals 13 residues. V was shortened by 10 bases and J by 4 bases, with 16 bases between the two germline ends. From germline, CDR1 is ENHRY and CDR2 SYGVKD. The CDR3, as DNA: TGTGCCACCGCCGAAGGGGAGGGCTATGGCTACACCTTC. It is translated as CATAEGEGYGYTF.

Details on this clonotype: A much more abundant neighbour one base away suggests this may be a read error. The rearrangement uses TRBV29-1 and TRBJ2-1; either TRBD1 or TRBD2 may fit D (7 bases each). Trimming cost V 5 bases and J 10 bases, with 12 bases left between them. Germline V gives CDR1 SQVTM, CDR2 ANQGSEA. CDR3 length equals 11 residues. CDR3 loop: CSVTGDYEQFF. The CDR3 region has the DNA TGCAGCGTTACAGGGGACTACGAGCAGTTCTTC.

This clonotype turned up a few times. The rearrangement uses TRBV28 and TRBJ2-5; D may be TRBD2 (6 bases). CDR1 MDHEN and CDR2 SYDVKM come from the germline V gene. This CDR3 is 14 amino acids long. The V end was cut by 3 bases, the J end by 6 bases, with 14 bases between. This CDR3 is CASSFGGVGKTQYF. The CDR3 DNA sequence: TGTGCCAGCAGTTTCGGGGGTGTCGGGAAGACCCAGTACTTC.

In its sample, this clonotype was seen a few times. The rearrangement joins TRBV12-3 or TRBV12-4 to TRBJ2-3, with unresolved D. This CDR3 region has 15 residues. The V gene lost 3 bases and the J gene lost 0 bases, with 10 bases spanning the gap. CDR3 nucleotides: TGTGCCAGCAGTTTCGGTAGCCTGAGCACAGATACGCAGTATTTT. Translated, it gives CASSFGSLSTDTQYF.

Written as DNA, the CDR3 is TGTGCCAGCAGTTTATTACAGGGGGCGCGGAGCGGGGTTGGCAATGAGCAGTTCTTC. It encodes CASSLLQGARSGVGNEQFF. This chain uses TRBV12-3 or TRBV12-4 with TRBJ2-1, with 9 bases that match TRBD1. This CDR3 has 19 residues. The J segment lost 6 bases and the V segment lost 2 bases, leaving 17 bases of the junction unmatched.